Below, 21 T cell receptor beta chains from the same sample are listed, as sequenced in a study of T cell responses to AZD1222 COVID-19 vaccine. TCRdb's table, derived via immunoSEQ multiplex PCR, lists solely in-frame clones and lacks some. The table includes some 71,000 clones, nearly 90% detected once. Sequenced material: peripheral blood, taken 28 days after the second AZD1222 dose. The receptor source for this set is an adult who received the AZD1222 COVID-19 vaccine.

The chain combines TRBV27 with TRBJ2-3; maybe TRBD2 (7 bases). V was pared by 3 bases and J by 7 bases, with 14 bases between. In germline, CDR1 is MNHEY, CDR2 SMNVEV (reference sequence). The CDR3 extends over 14 amino acids. The CDR3 reads CASSLGGGAYTQYF. As DNA, the CDR3 is TGTGCCAGCAGTTTGGGGGGGGGCGCTTATACGCAGTATTTT.

The chain uses TRBV5-4 and TRBJ2-1; 8 nucleotides match TRBD2. V lost 3 bases, J lost 3 bases, and 5 bases stayed unmatched. CDR1 SGHNT and CDR2 YYREEE come from the germline V gene (reference sequence). The CDR3 spans 15 residues. The CDR3 loop reads CASSSGGENYNEQFF. For the CDR3, the DNA is TGTGCCAGCAGCTCCGGGGGGGAGAACTACAATGAGCAGTTCTTC.

The CDR3 protein is CASSLKETQYF. DNA for the CDR3: TGTGCCAGCAGTTTAAAGGAGACCCAGTACTTC. This chain joins TRBV12-3 or TRBV12-4 and TRBJ2-5; no reliable D call. V lost 2 bases and J 5 bases, leaving 3 bases between the germline ends. This CDR3 is 11 amino acids long.

The chain is built from TRBV24-1 and TRBJ1-5, with TRBD1 matching over 9 bases. Trimming cost V 2 bases and J 5 bases; bases outside gene matches: 3. The CDR3 has 15 amino acids. CDR1 is KGHDR and CDR2 is SFDVKD in the germline V gene. CDR3 loop: CATSDSRTGDQPQHF. In DNA, the CDR3 is TGTGCCACCAGTGATTCTCGGACAGGGGATCAGCCCCAGCATTTT.

The V call is TRBV6-5, the J call TRBJ2-3, with 9 bases lining up with TRBD1. V shed 11 bases and J 5 bases; nucleotides not matched to a gene: 8. The CDR3 sequence is 13 residues long. From germline, CDR1 is MNHEY and CDR2 SVGAGI. CDR3 nucleotide sequence: TGTGCCGGAAAGACAGGGGGGGAAGATACGCAGTATTTT. Amino acid sequence: CAGKTGGEDTQYF.

This clone came up once. The J gene is TRBJ1-4, the V gene TRBV6-2 or TRBV6-3, with D possibly being TRBD1 (6 bases). This CDR3 contains 15 residues. Trimming stripped 0 bases from V and 4 bases from J, with 9 bases between. The germline gives CDR1 MNHEY, CDR2 SVGEGT. CDR3 residues: CASSYSGQINEKLFF. The CDR3 DNA reads as TGTGCCAGCAGTTACTCGGGACAAATTAATGAAAAACTGTTTTTT.

The chain employs TRBV29-1 and TRBJ2-2; TRBD2 agrees at 10 bases. Germline lookup yields CDR1 SQVTM and CDR2 ANQGSEA. V dropped 4 bases and J dropped 7; count of bases not matched to a gene: 6. The CDR3 sequence is 14 residues long. The CDR3 DNA follows: TGCAGCGTTGTTGGTAGCGGGAGGATCGGGGAGCTGTTTTTT. Translation gives CSVVGSGRIGELFF.

Here the CDR3 DNA reads TGTGCCAGCAGTGAATACGTGGAGGGGGGGCTGTTTTTT. Translating it yields CASSEYVEGGLFF. The chain recombines TRBV6-1 with TRBJ1-4; perhaps TRBD1 as D (6 bases). Germline lookup yields CDR1 MNHNS and CDR2 SASEGT. The CDR3 is 13 residues long. V was clipped by 2 bases and J by 14 bases, with 15 bases between them.

The chain has TRBV18 and TRBJ2-2, with TRBD1 identical over 7 bases. The germline gives CDR1 KGHSH, CDR2 LQKENI. This CDR3 region has 14 residues. The J segment lost 6 bases and the V segment lost 4 bases, leaving 5 bases of the junction unmatched. The CDR3 reads CASSRDSNSGELFF. CDR3 coding DNA: TGTGCCAGCTCACGGGACAGCAATTCCGGGGAGCTGTTTTTT.

J is TRBJ2-2 and V is TRBV7-2, with a possible D match to TRBD1 (5 bases). The CDR3 runs 15 residues. V dropped 3 bases and J dropped 2 bases, with 10 bases sitting between them. Germline V CDR1 and CDR2: SGHTA, FQGNSA. The CDR3 spells CASSLVQGNTGELFF. The DNA for the CDR3 is TGTGCCAGCAGCTTGGTTCAGGGAAACACCGGGGAGCTGTTTTTT.

The chain is built from TRBV24-1 and TRBJ2-1, with D possibly called TRBD1 or TRBD2 (5 bases each). CDR3 length equals 13 residues. Trimming stripped 0 bases from V and 12 bases from J, with 11 bases between. CDR1 and CDR2 (germline): KGHDR, SFDVKD. The CDR3 region has the DNA TGTGCCACCAGTGATTTGGGGGACGGTGTGCAGTTCTTC. Protein product: CATSDLGDGVQFF.

V and J are TRBV14 and TRBJ1-1; D remains unclear. V was clipped by 1 base and J by 3 bases, with 3 bases between them. Germline CDR1 SGHDN, CDR2 FVKESK. The CDR3 covers 12 residues. CDR3 nucleotides: TGTGCCAGCAGCCAAGTTTACACTGAAGCTTTCTTT. Its protein is CASSQVYTEAFF.

This clone was recorded once. This chain connects TRBV4-2 to TRBJ2-7; tentative D call: TRBD1 (5 bases). V lost 5 bases to trimming and J lost 9 bases, with 11 bases between them. The V gene's germline CDR1 is LGHNA and CDR2 YNFKEQ. The CDR3 covers 11 residues. This chain's CDR3 is CASSDSKGQYF. The CDR3 DNA follows: TGTGCCAGCAGCGACAGTAAAGGGCAGTACTTC.

The chain links TRBV7-2 to TRBJ2-3, with TRBD2 matching 10 bases. This CDR3 comprises 16 residues. The germline V gene has CDR1 SGHTA and CDR2 FQGNSA. V shed 6 bases and J 4 bases; nucleotides not matched to a gene: 10. The CDR3 sequence: CASSKTSGYPPDTQYF. CDR3 in DNA: TGTGCCAGCAGTAAGACTAGCGGGTACCCCCCAGATACGCAGTATTTT.

The chain has TRBV7-8 and TRBJ1-3, with TRBD1 identical over 7 bases. This CDR3 is 16 amino acids long. The V gene's germline CDR1 is SGHVS and CDR2 FQNEAQ. The V and J ends lost 0 bases and 3 bases, in that order; junction bases with no gene match: 5. CDR3 coding DNA: TGTGCCAGCAGCTTAGCCCCGACAGGGAATGGAAACACCATATATTTT. Translated, it gives CASSLAPTGNGNTIYF.

The chain combines TRBV5-1 with TRBJ2-3; the D call may be TRBD1 or TRBD2 (5 bases each). V lost 3 bases and J 6 bases, leaving 14 bases between the germline ends. This CDR3 is built from 14 residues. From germline, CDR1 is SGHRS and CDR2 YFSETQ. The CDR3 loop reads CASSSGRTADTQYF. DNA for the CDR3: TGCGCCAGCAGCTCGGGACGGACGGCGGATACGCAGTATTTT.

The V call is TRBV12-3 or TRBV12-4, the J call TRBJ1-1, with no clear D. V gave up 6 bases and J gave up 4 bases, with 12 bases separating them. This CDR3 spans 13 amino acids. The CDR3 here is CASRYNAGTEAFF. DNA for the CDR3: TGTGCCAGCAGGTATAACGCCGGCACTGAAGCTTTCTTT.

DNA of the CDR3: TGCGCCAGCAGCTTGGGGCAGGCCAAGACCGGGGAGCTGTTTTTT. Translation: CASSLGQAKTGELFF. The rearrangement uses TRBV5-1 and TRBJ2-2; D not resolved. Germline V gives CDR1 SGHRS, CDR2 YFSETQ. This CDR3 has 15 residues. V shed 0 bases and J shed 5 bases, with 11 bases lying between them. Full variable domain (rest looked up from reference TRBV5-1 and TRBJ2-2): KAGVTQTPRYLIKTRGQQVTLSCSPISGHRSVSWYQQTPGQGLQFLFEYFSETQRNKGNFPGRFSGRQFSNSRSEMNVSTLELGDSALYLCASSLGQAKTGELFFGEGSRLTVL.

The chain uses TRBV19 and TRBJ2-1, with 9 bases lining up with TRBD2. Looked up from germline, CDR1 is LNHDA and CDR2 is SQIVND (reference sequence). V lost 3 bases and J lost 6; bases outside the gene matches: 6. The length of the CDR3 is 15 residues. Written as DNA, the CDR3 is TGTGCCAGTAGTATGTCGGGACTAGCCGGCAATGAGCAGTTCTTC. It is translated as CASSMSGLAGNEQFF.

The V and J genes are TRBV24-1 and TRBJ1-5; D gene uncertain. Germline-derived CDR1 and CDR2 are KGHDR and SFDVKD. This CDR3 comprises 13 residues. Trimming pared 5 bases from V and 3 bases from J, leaving 7 bases between. The CDR3 is CATSVSPNQPQHF. Written as DNA, the CDR3 is TGTGCCACCAGTGTGTCTCCCAATCAGCCCCAGCATTTT.

CDR3 bases: TGTGCCAGCACCTCGGCAGCAGATGAAAAACTGTTTTTT. As protein: CASTSAADEKLFF. The gene calls are TRBV7-2 and TRBJ1-4, with D hard to call. This CDR3 has 13 amino acids. CDR1 and CDR2 (germline): SGHTA, FQGNSA. Trimming removed 7 bases at V and 6 bases at J, with 12 bases between.